Detailed here is one T cell receptor (beta chain). Source study methods: The assay estimated nucleated cells by amplifying reference gene primers. Assay: immunoSEQ multiplex PCR; the TCRdb copy retains only in-frame clones and omits some. The V and J calls and clone size were taken over from that table, and D and trimming were inferred from the DNA. The profile covers fewer than 35,000 clones, with 75% to 90% appearing a single time and under 30% taken by the ten largest. This entry belongs to a study of blood T cell repertoires in COVID-19. Study background: Material from acute and convalescent COVID-19 was sourced from the United States, Italy and Spain. T cells, B-cell-depleted T cells, or PBMCs supplied cDNA or gDNA.

The CDR3 extends over 15 amino acids. V was clipped by 0 bases and J by 8 bases, with 12 bases between them. The germline CDR1 and CDR2 sequences are SGHDT and YYEEEE. The TCR originated in a man of 80 years or more with acute or convalescent COVID-19. The chain employs TRBV5-6 and TRBJ1-6; weak D call: TRBD1 (5 bases). Sequencing was carried out using peripheral blood. CDR3 bases: TGTGCCAGCAGCTTGGGGGGGGGTTTGGATTCACCCCTCCACTTT. Translating it yields CASSLGGGLDSPLHF.